The entry below describes one TCR beta chain. Its antigen remains unidentified. The CDR3 contains 14 residues. With eight separate reactions per sample, the authors made cDNA. Template switching was used to attach UMIs, which incorporated a 6-nucleotide sample barcode. TCRdb re-called the 5' RACE reads; every CDR3 protein appears as one record, without DNA. This listing includes around 410,000 distinct CDR3 sequences. This sample stems from a study of monozygotic twins with inflammatory bowel disease. Notes on the study in general: Patients got different immunosuppressive treatments, which may have made their repertoires more variable.

Sequenced sample: blood. The receptor was isolated from a human donor with ulcerative colitis or Crohn's disease, or a healthy co-twin of an affected twin (not recorded which). The genes are TRBV12-3 or TRBV12-4 and TRBJ2-1; TCRdb's D gene call, TRBD2, goes unchecked for lack of DNA. Here the CDR3 reads CASSRTSGYNEQFF.